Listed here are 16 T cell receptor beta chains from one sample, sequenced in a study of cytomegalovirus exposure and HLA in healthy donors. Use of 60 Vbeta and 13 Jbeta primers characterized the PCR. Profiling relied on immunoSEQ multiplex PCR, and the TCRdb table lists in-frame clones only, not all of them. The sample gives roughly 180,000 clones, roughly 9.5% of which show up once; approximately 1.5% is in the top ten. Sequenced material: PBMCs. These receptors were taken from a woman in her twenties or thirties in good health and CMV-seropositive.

In DNA form, the CDR3 reads TGTGCCAGCAGGGCCAAAGACACCAACGAAAAACTGTTTTTT. This codes for CASRAKDTNEKLFF. The chain combines TRBV6-1 with TRBJ1-4, with D uncertain. V lost 6 bases, J lost 8 bases, and 16 bases lay in between. This CDR3 is 14 amino acids long. CDR1 is MNHNS and CDR2 is SASEGT in the germline V gene.

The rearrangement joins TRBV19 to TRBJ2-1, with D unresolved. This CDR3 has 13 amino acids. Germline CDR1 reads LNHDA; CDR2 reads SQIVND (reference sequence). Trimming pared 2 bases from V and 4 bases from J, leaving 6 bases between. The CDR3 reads CASSIPPYNEQFF. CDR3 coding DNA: TGTGCCAGTAGTATACCCCCGTACAATGAGCAGTTCTTC. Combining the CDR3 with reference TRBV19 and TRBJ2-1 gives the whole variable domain DGGITQSPKYLFRKEGQNVTLSCEQNLNHDAMYWYRQDPGQGLRLIYYSQIVNDFQKGDIAEGYSVSREKKESFPLTVTSAQKNPTAFYLCASSIPPYNEQFFGPGTRLTVL.

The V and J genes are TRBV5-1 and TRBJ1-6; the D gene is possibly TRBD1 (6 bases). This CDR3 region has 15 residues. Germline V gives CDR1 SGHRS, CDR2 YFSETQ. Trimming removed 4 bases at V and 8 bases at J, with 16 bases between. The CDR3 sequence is CASSRKQGSDSPLHF. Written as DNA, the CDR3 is TGCGCCAGCAGCCGTAAACAGGGATCAGATTCACCCCTCCACTTT.

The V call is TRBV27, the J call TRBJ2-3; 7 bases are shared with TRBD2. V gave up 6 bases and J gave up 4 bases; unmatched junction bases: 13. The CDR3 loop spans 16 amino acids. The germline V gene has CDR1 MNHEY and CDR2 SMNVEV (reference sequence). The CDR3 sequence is CASSRTLALGADTQYF. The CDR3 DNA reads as TGTGCCAGCAGCCGAACACTAGCGTTAGGGGCAGATACGCAGTATTTT.

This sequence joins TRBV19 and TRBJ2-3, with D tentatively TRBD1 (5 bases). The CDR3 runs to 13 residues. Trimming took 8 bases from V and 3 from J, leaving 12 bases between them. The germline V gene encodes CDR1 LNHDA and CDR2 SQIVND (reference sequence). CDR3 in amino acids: CASSDRRTDTQYF. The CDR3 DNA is TGTGCCAGTTCTGACAGAAGGACAGATACGCAGTATTTT.

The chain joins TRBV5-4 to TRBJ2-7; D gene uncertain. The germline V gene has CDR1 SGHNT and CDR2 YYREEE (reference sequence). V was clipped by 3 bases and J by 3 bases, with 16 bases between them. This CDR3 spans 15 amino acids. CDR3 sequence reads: CASSSPTVGHYEQYF. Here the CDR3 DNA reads TGTGCCAGCAGCTCACCGACGGTTGGGCACTACGAGCAGTACTTC.

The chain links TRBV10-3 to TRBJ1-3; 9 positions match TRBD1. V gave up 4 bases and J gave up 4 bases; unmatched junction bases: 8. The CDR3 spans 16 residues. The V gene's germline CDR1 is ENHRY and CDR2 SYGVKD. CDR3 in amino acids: CAISAKGQGQGNTIYF. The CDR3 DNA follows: TGTGCCATCAGTGCAAAAGGACAGGGGCAAGGAAACACCATATATTTT.

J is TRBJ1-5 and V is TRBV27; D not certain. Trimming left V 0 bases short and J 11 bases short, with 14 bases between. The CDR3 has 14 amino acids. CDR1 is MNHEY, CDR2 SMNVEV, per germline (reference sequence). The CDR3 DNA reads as TGTGCCAGCAGTTTATCAGCATCCGCGGGAGCCCAGCATTTT. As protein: CASSLSASAGAQHF.

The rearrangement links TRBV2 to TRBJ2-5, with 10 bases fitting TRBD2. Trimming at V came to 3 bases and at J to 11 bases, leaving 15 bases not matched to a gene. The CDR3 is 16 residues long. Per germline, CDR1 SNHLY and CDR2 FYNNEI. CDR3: CASSETPSGSMGEQYF. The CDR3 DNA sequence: TGTGCCAGCAGTGAGACCCCTAGCGGGAGTATGGGGGAGCAGTACTTC.

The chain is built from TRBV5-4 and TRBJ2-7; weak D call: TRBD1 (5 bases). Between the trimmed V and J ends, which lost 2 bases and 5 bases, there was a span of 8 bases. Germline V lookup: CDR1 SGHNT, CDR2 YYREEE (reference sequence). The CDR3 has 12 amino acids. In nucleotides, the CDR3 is TGTGCCAGCAGCTTCACAGGAGACGAGCAGTACTTC. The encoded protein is CASSFTGDEQYF.

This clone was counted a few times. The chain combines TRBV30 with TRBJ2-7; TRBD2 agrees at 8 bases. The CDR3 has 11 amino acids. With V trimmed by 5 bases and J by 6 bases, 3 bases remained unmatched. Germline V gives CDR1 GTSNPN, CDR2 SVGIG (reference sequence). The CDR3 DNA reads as TGTGCCTGGGCGGGAGGCCCCGAGCAGTACTTC. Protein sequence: CAWAGGPEQYF.

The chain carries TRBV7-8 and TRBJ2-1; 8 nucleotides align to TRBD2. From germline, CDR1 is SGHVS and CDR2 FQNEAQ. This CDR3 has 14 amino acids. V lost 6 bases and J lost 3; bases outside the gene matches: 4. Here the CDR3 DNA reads TGTGCCAGCAGTCCGGGACTAGACTACAATGAGCAGTTCTTC. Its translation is CASSPGLDYNEQFF.

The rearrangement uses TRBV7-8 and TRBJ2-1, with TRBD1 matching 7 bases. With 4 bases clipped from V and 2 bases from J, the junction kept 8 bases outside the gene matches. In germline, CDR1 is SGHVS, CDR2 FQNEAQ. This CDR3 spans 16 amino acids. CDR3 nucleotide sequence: TGTGCCAGCAGCTCCCGAGCAGGGGGTCCCTACAATGAGCAGTTCTTC. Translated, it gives CASSSRAGGPYNEQFF. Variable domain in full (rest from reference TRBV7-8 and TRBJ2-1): GAGVSQSPRYKVAKRGQDVALRCDPISGHVSLFWYQQALGQGPEFLTYFQNEAQLDKSGLPSDRFFAERPEGSVSTLKIQRTQQEDSAVYLCASSSRAGGPYNEQFFGPGTRLTVL.

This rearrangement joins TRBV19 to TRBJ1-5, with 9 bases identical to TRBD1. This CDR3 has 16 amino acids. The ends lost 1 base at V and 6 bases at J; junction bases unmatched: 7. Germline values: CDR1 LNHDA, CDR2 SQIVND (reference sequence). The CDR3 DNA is TGTGCCAGTAGTATAGCCTTGGACAGGGGTCGTCAGCCCCAGCATTTT. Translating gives CASSIALDRGRQPQHF. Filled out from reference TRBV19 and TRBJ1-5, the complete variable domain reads DGGITQSPKYLFRKEGQNVTLSCEQNLNHDAMYWYRQDPGQGLRLIYYSQIVNDFQKGDIAEGYSVSREKKESFPLTVTSAQKNPTAFYLCASSIALDRGRQPQHFGDGTRLSIL.

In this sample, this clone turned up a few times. CDR3 sequence reads: CASRLTTSGRTGELFF. The CDR3, as DNA: TGCGCCAGCAGACTTACGACTAGCGGGAGAACTGGGGAGCTGTTTTTT. The chain combines TRBV10-2 with TRBJ2-2, with 12 positions matching TRBD2. CDR3 length equals 16 residues. With V trimmed by 6 bases and J by 8 bases, 10 bases remained unmatched. Germline CDR1 WSHSY, CDR2 SAAADI.

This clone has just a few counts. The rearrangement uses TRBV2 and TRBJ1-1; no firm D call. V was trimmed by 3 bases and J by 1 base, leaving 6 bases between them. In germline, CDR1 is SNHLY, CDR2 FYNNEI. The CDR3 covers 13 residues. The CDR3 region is CASSEGGNTEAFF. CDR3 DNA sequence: TGTGCCAGCAGTGAGGGAGGGAACACTGAAGCTTTCTTT.